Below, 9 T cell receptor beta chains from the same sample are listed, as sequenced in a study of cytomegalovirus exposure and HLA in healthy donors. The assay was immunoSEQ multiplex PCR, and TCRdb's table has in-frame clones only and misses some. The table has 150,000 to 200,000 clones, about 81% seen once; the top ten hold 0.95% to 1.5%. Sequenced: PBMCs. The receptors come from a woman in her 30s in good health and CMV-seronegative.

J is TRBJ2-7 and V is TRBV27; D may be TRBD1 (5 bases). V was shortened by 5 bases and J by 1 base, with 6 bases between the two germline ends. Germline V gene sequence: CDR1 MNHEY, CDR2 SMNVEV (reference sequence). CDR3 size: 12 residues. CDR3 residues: CASSGHSYEQYF. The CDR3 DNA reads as TGTGCCAGCAGTGGACATTCCTACGAGCAGTACTTC.

CDR3 in amino acids: CASSVPDYNSPLHF. The CDR3 nucleotides read TGTGCCAGCAGCGTCCCAGACTATAATTCACCCCTCCACTTT. The chain combines TRBV28 with TRBJ1-6; D not certain. The CDR3 loop spans 14 amino acids. V was cut by 6 bases and J by 3 bases, with 9 bases left in between. Germline V lookup: CDR1 MDHEN, CDR2 SYDVKM.

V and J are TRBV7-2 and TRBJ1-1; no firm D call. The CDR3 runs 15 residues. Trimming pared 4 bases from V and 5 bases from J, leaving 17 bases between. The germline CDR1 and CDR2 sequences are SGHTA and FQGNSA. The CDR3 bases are TGTGCCAGCAGCTATAGTGCAGTCACGGGGACTGAAGCTTTCTTT. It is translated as CASSYSAVTGTEAFF.

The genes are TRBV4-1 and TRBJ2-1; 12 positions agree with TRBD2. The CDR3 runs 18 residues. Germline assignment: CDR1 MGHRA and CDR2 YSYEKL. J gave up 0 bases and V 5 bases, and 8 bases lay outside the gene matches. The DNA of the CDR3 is TGCGCCAGCAGCGGCGCTAGCGGGAGGGTGGGCTCCTACAATGAGCAGTTCTTC. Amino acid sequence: CASSGASGRVGSYNEQFF.

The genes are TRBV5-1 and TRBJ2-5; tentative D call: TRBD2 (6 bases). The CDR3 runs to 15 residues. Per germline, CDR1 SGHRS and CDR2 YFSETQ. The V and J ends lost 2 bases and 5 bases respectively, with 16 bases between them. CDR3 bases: TGCGCCAGCAGCTTAATCCCCGGGGGACCCGAGACCCAGTACTTC. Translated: CASSLIPGGPETQYF.

The CDR3 DNA reads TGTGCCAGCAGTTCCCCCGGACAGGGAAAGGTGGAGCAGTACTTC. This gives the protein CASSSPGQGKVEQYF. The V and J genes are TRBV28 and TRBJ2-7; TRBD1 matches 8 bases. The CDR3 sequence is 15 residues long. Looked up from germline, CDR1 is MDHEN and CDR2 is SYDVKM. The V and J ends lost 4 bases and 7 bases, in that order; junction bases with no gene match: 12.

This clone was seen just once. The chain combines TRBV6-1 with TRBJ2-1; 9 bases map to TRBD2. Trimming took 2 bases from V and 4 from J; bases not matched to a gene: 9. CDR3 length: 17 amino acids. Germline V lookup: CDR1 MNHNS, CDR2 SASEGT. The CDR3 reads CASSENWAGGSYNEQFF. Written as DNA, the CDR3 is TGTGCCAGCAGTGAAAACTGGGCGGGAGGGTCGTACAATGAGCAGTTCTTC.

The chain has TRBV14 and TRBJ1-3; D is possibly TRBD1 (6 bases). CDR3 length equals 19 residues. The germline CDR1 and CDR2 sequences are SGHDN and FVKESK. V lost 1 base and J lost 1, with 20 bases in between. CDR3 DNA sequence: TGTGCCAGCAGCCAAGGTATCCAGGGAAAGGGGGATTCTGGAAACACCATATATTTT. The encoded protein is CASSQGIQGKGDSGNTIYF.

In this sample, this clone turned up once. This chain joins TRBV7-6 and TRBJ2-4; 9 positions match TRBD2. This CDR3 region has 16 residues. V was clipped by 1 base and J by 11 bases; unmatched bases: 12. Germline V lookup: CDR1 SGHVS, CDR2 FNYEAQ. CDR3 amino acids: CASSLGLAEGQIVQYF. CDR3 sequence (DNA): TGTGCCAGCAGCTTAGGACTAGCGGAAGGGCAGATCGTTCAGTACTTC.